This is a list of T cell receptor beta chains from one sample in a study of human T cells and chemical hapten exposure. One entry per CDR3 protein, called by TCRdb with MiXCR from the RACE reads. The sample includes some 350,000 distinct CDR3 sequences, just under 6.5% of them seen just once. The starting material was whole blood, obtained in connection with sensitization to the hapten diphenylcyclopropenone (DPC). The receptors derive from a woman aged 18-29 years with alopecia areata. Some clones in this sample may be carry-over from other donors' samples. CDR3s include the opening cysteine and the closing phenylalanine or tryptophan. Each record gives: J gene, clone size, V gene, D gene, CDR3 DNA, CDR3 protein. A D gene is named only where the DNA matches it firmly. A row's size may be missing; if present it is once, few, many or a size class.

j_gene: TRBJ1-1
abundance: many
v_gene: TRBV20-1
d_gene: TRBD1
CDR3nt: TGCAGTGCTAGATCCGGGACAGCGAACACTGAAGCTTTCTTT
CDR3aa: CSARSGTANTEAFF

j_gene: TRBJ2-5
abundance: few
v_gene: TRBV5-1
d_gene: .
CDR3nt: TGCGCCAGCAGCCCACGAGCGGGACAGGCGGACGTAGGGGACCAGTACTTC
CDR3aa: CASSPRAGQADVGDQYF

j_gene: TRBJ2-2
abundance: .
v_gene: TRBV6-6
d_gene: .
CDR3nt: TGTGCCACCGGATCACAGGGTTCGAACACCGGGGAGCTGTTTTTT
CDR3aa: CATGSQGSNTGELFF

j_gene: TRBJ1-2
abundance: many
v_gene: TRBV18
d_gene: .
CDR3nt: TGTGCCAGCTCACCAGAAATTTATGGCTACACCTTC
CDR3aa: CASSPEIYGYTF

j_gene: TRBJ2-3
abundance: few
v_gene: TRBV20-1
d_gene: TRBD1
CDR3nt: TGCAGTGCTAGAGCCGGGACAGGGGGCACAGATACGCAGTATTTT
CDR3aa: CSARAGTGGTDTQYF

j_gene: TRBJ1-5
abundance: many
v_gene: TRBV5-5
d_gene: .
CDR3nt: TGTGCCAGCAGCCCAGGGGACTTTAGCAATCAGCCCCAGCATTTT
CDR3aa: CASSPGDFSNQPQHF

j_gene: TRBJ2-1
abundance: few
v_gene: TRBV29-1
d_gene: .
CDR3nt: TGCAGCGTTGAACGGGGTCTTTACAATGAGCAGTTCTTC
CDR3aa: CSVERGLYNEQFF

j_gene: TRBJ2-2
abundance: few
v_gene: TRBV6-6
d_gene: .
CDR3nt: TGTGCCAGCAGTTACTCAGGGGGTCCCGGGGAGCTGTTTTTT
CDR3aa: CASSYSGGPGELFF

j_gene: TRBJ1-6
abundance: .
v_gene: TRBV12-3/TRBV12-4
d_gene: .
CDR3nt: TGTGCCAGCAGTTTAGAGAATCTCTCGCCCCTCCACTTT
CDR3aa: CASSLENLSPLHF

j_gene: TRBJ2-3
abundance: few
v_gene: TRBV4-3
d_gene: TRBD2
CDR3nt: TGCGCCAGCAGCCAAGACATAAGCGAGCGGGACGACACAGATACGCAGTATTTT
CDR3aa: CASSQDISERDDTDTQYF

j_gene: TRBJ1-3
abundance: few
v_gene: TRBV3-1
d_gene: .
CDR3nt: TGTGCCAGCAGCCAAGAACCTAGCACATATCGAAACACCATATATTTT
CDR3aa: CASSQEPSTYRNTIYF

j_gene: TRBJ2-1
abundance: few
v_gene: TRBV3-1
d_gene: .
CDR3nt: TGTGCCAGCAGCCAAGTACCAGGTAAGAGCTCCTACAATGAGCAGTTCTTC
CDR3aa: CASSQVPGKSSYNEQFF

j_gene: TRBJ2-3
abundance: .
v_gene: TRBV27
d_gene: TRBD2
CDR3nt: TGTGCCAGCAGTTTATACCCAGCGGGGGGGTATGCAGATACGCAGTATTTT
CDR3aa: CASSLYPAGGYADTQYF

j_gene: TRBJ2-2
abundance: .
v_gene: TRBV13
d_gene: .
CDR3nt: TGTGCCAGCAGCTTAATGCTGGTAAGCGCCGGGGAGCTGTTTTTT
CDR3aa: CASSLMLVSAGELFF

j_gene: TRBJ1-3
abundance: .
v_gene: TRBV5-5
d_gene: .
CDR3nt: TGTGCCAGCAGCTTGGAATGGTACTCTGGAAACACCATATATTTT
CDR3aa: CASSLEWYSGNTIYF

j_gene: TRBJ2-5
abundance: .
v_gene: TRBV21-1
d_gene: .
CDR3nt: TGTGCCAGCAGCAAAGGGAGGATCCTTAGGGGGGCCCAAGAGACCCAGTACTTC
CDR3aa: CASSKGRILRGAQETQYF